The present TCR beta chain was sequenced within a study of T-cell memory formation after mild COVID-19. Study summary: Across donors, TCR clusters were largely donor specific. Study-level points and caveats: The second-wave clones peaking on day 37 were not confirmed as SARS-CoV-2-specific.

TCRdb reprocessed the 5' RACE reads with MiXCR, giving one entry per CDR3 protein. The data show about half a million distinct CDR3 sequences, about 20% seen once. Points on this clonotype: Its target is not known.

The V gene's germline CDR1 is SGHKS and CDR2 YYEKEE (reference sequence). This CDR3 comprises 16 residues. Unmatched junction bases numbered 4, after V lost 0 bases and J lost 2 bases. This TCR derives from an adult woman who had mild COVID-19 (a few samples of this study predate the infection). Cell type and time point are not known. Specimen: PBMCs or a T cell subset sorted from them (not recorded which). The chain recombines TRBV5-5 with TRBJ2-7, with TRBD2 matching 11 bases. The CDR3: CASSLAGTSGTYEQYF. The CDR3 region has the DNA TGTGCCAGCAGCTTGGCCGGGACTAGCGGCACCTACGAGCAGTACTTC.